This TCR beta chain was identified during a study of response to subunit inactivated influenza vaccine. TCRdb recomputed calls from the RT-PCR reads with MiXCR, one row per CDR3 protein. The table lists 500,000 or so distinct CDR3 sequences, 16% of them singletons. The V end was cut by 4 bases, the J end by 5 bases, with 21 bases between. Germline loops: CDR1 MNHEY, CDR2 SVGEGT. The CDR3 totals 17 residues. Details on this clonotype: As yet, its antigen is unknown.

Study-wide points: The authors suggested that few new T cells are recruited per seasonal influenza vaccination.

This chain connects TRBV6-2 or TRBV6-3 to TRBJ2-1; tentatively, D is TRBD1 or TRBD2 (5 bases each). The TCR sequence derives from a man aged 50-75 years who received an inactivated influenza vaccine. The sample consisted of CD4+ T cells sorted from PBMCs, taken less than 25 months after vaccination. The CDR3 nucleotides read TGTGCCAGCAGTTTCTCGATCCAGCGTTGGGGGAACAATGAGCAGTTCTTC. Its translation is CASSFSIQRWGNNEQFF.